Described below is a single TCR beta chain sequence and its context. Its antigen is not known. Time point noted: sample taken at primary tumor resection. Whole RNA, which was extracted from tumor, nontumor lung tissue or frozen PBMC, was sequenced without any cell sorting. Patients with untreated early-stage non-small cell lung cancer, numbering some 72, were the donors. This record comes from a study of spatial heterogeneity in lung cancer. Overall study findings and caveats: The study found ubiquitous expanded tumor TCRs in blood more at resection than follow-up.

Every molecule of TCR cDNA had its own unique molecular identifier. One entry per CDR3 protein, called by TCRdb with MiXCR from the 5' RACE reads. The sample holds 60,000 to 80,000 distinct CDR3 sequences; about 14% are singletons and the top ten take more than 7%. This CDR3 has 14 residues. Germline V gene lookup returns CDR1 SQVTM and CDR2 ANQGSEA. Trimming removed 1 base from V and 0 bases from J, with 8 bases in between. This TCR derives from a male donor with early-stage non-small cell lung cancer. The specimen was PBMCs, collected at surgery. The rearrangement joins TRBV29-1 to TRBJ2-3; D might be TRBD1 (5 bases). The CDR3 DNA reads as TGCAGCGTTGAAGCAGGGCTGAGCACAGATACGCAGTATTTT. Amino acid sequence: CSVEAGLSTDTQYF.